This TCR beta chain is drawn from a study of naive and memory T cell subsets. Ligated cDNA underwent four rounds of PCR with nested alpha and beta constant region primers and SP2. One entry per CDR3 protein results from TCRdb running MiXCR on the 5' RACE reads. The sample records 50,000 to 60,000 distinct CDR3 sequences, over 6% being singletons. This CDR3 spans 14 amino acids. The V and J ends lost 1 base and 7 bases respectively, with 8 bases between them. Germline CDR1 SGHTA, CDR2 FQGNSA. A few counts support this clonotype. A UMI-containing oligonucleotide was joined by 3' ligation to the TCR cDNA template. Cells were not sorted; total RNA input targeted roughly 1 to 1,100 ng.

The chain joins TRBV7-2 to TRBJ1-6, with D maybe TRBD1 (6 bases). This TCR was sampled from a female donor in good health. CDR3 residues: CASSLGGGNSPLHF. CDR3 DNA: TGTGCCAGCAGCTTAGGGGGGGGCAATTCACCCCTCCACTTT.